The present entry profiles one T cell receptor (beta chain) with its context. Germline CDR1 and CDR2: SGHTA and FQGNSA. The CDR3 extends over 16 amino acids. The V and J ends lost 5 bases and 7 bases respectively, with 23 bases between them. Naive CD8 cells lacked CD45RO, underwent positive selection for CCR7 and left out terminally differentiated effector memory CD45RA+ cells. The sample belongs to a study of shared clonotypes between healthy human individuals. Data came from immunoSEQ multiplex PCR; TCRdb stores just in-frame clones and leaves some out. Seen here are some 2 million clones, approximately 95% observed once, and the top ten hold around 1.1%.

Sequenced material: naive CD8+ T cells sorted from blood. The chain is built from TRBV7-2 and TRBJ1-2, with D maybe TRBD1 (6 bases). This receptor was taken from a man aged 18 to 29 in good health. The CDR3 DNA follows: TGTGCCAGCAGCGAGCCTGTCGGGCAGGGGCGAATTGGCTACACCTTC. It specifies CASSEPVGQGRIGYTF.